This entry describes one T cell receptor (beta chain). Its specificity is not known. With 0 bases removed from V and 7 bases from J, the gap between germline ends came to 29 bases. Germline V gene lookup returns CDR1 SGHRS and CDR2 YFSETQ. The CDR3 spans 20 residues. Construction of the TCRbeta library involved unique molecular identifiers. TCRdb fed the PCR reads into MiXCR, producing one record per CDR3 protein. The repertoire has about 440,000 distinct CDR3 sequences, around 46% of them found once; the top ten carry 27%. The source of the sample is a study of T-cell reconstitution after alpha-beta-depleted transplantation in children. General study results and limits: The origin of alpha-beta T cells about two months after transplant was reportedly several hundred expanded graft clones. By one year post-transplant, T-cell counts and diversity largely arose from T cells that were newly produced. After transplant, high TCRbeta diversity at day 60 in some patients arose from surviving recipient T cells and thymic progenitors.

This sequence originates from a girl aged 2 to 9 with aplastic anemia, due to receive a stem cell transplant. Sample: PBMCs, taken before TCRalphabeta/CD19-depleted stem cell transplant. The chain links TRBV5-1 to TRBJ2-4; no reliable D call. In nucleotides, the CDR3 is TGCGCCAGCAGCTTGGCCCCTGGCTTTGGTAGTCCCGATAAAAGGAACATTCAGTACTTC. Its translation: CASSLAPGFGSPDKRNIQYF.